This TCR beta chain was recorded in a study of OX40 agonist ivuxolimab in advanced cancers. The overall study: The treatment was a fully human IgG2 OX40 agonist, ivuxolimab. General study results and limits: The CD4+ and CD8+ T cells in the blood had expanded clonally by week 6 at 0.1 to 3.0 mg/kg. Partial responders treated at 0.1-3.0 mg/kg exhibited clonal expansion among the lowest measured. No antigen was identified for the clonally expanded peripheral T cells.

Worth noting for this clone: Its target is not known.

Generated by immunoSEQ multiplex PCR, the TCRdb table keeps only in-frame clones and is missing some. The sample yields tens of thousands of clones, around three quarters seen once. Germline CDR1 LGHNA, CDR2 YNFKEQ. V was pared by 1 base and J by 4 bases, with 6 bases of the junction left unmatched. The CDR3 contains 17 residues. This receptor was identified in an adult with an advanced solid tumor such as melanoma, head and neck, liver or kidney cancer. The chain couples TRBV4-2 to TRBJ2-3; 12 positions agree with TRBD1. This specimen was CD4+ or CD8+ T cells sorted from blood, taken in a trial of the OX40 agonist ivuxolimab. The DNA of the CDR3 is TGTGCCAGCAGCCAAGTCATTCGGGACAGGGGGCCAGATACGCAGTATTTT. Protein product: CASSQVIRDRGPDTQYF.